Here is one TCR beta chain with its context. The record originates from a study of blood T cell repertoires in COVID-19. The overall study: Donors in the United States, Italy and Spain gave samples during acute or convalescent COVID-19.

The germline V gene has CDR1 ENHRY and CDR2 SYGVKD. This CDR3 region has 18 residues. V shed 0 bases and J shed 0 bases, with 12 bases lying between them. Clones were read by immunoSEQ multiplex PCR, and TCRdb kept only the in-frame ones, dropping some. The sample holds under 250,000 clones, under 90% seen once. This clonotype originated in a woman of 80 years or more with acute or convalescent COVID-19. The J gene is TRBJ2-6, the V gene TRBV10-3; the D gene is possibly TRBD1 (5 bases). The sample was peripheral blood. The CDR3 DNA reads TGTGCCATCAGTGAGTCTACAGGATACTTCTCTGGGGCCAACGTCCTGACTTTC. Residues: CAISESTGYFSGANVLTF.